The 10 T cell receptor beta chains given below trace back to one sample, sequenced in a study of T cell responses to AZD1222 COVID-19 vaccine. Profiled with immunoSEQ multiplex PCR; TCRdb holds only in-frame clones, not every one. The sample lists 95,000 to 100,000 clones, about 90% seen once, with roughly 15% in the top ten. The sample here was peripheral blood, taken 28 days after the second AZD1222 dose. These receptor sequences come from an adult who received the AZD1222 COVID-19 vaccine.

CDR3 bases: TGTGCCAGCTCACTCGGGACAGGGGGTTCTGGAAACACCATATATTTT. Its protein product is CASSLGTGGSGNTIYF. The chain employs TRBV18 and TRBJ1-3; 11 bases match TRBD1. J was trimmed by 1 base and V by 4 bases; bases with no gene match: 3. The CDR3 extends over 16 amino acids. Germline V gene data show CDR1 as KGHSH and CDR2 as LQKENI.

Here the CDR3 DNA reads TGTGCCAGCTCACCTACAGGGGTTCCCAATCAGCCCCAGCATTTT. It encodes CASSPTGVPNQPQHF. V usage is TRBV18 and J usage is TRBJ1-5, with 7 positions matching TRBD1. Germline loops: CDR1 KGHSH, CDR2 LQKENI. Germline trimming cut 3 bases from V and 3 bases from J; bases unmatched to any gene: 5. This CDR3 is built from 15 residues.

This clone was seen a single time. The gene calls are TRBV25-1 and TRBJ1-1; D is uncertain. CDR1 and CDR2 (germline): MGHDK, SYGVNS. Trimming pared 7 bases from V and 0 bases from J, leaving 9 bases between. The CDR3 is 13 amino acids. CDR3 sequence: CASIGRLNTEAFF. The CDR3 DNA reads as TGTGCCAGCATCGGACGGCTGAACACTGAAGCTTTCTTT.

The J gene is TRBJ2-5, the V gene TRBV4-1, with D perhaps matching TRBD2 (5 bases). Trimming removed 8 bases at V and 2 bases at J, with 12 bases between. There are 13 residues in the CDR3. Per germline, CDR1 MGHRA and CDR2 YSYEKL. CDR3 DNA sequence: TGCGCCAGCGCTCCGGGGTTTCAAGAGACCCAGTACTTC. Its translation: CASAPGFQETQYF.

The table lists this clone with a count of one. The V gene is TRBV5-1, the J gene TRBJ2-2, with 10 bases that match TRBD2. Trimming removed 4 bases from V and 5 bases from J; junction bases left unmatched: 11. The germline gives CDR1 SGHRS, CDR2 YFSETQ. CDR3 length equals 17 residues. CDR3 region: CASSQRQAGGPTGELFF. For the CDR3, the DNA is TGCGCCAGCAGCCAGCGTCAAGCGGGAGGGCCAACCGGGGAGCTGTTTTTT.

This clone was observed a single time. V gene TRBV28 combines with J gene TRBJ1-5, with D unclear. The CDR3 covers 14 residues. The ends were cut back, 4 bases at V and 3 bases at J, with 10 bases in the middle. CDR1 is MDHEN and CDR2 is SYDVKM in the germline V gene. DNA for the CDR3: TGTGCCAGCAGTTCTCTGCGGGACAATCAGCCCCAGCATTTT. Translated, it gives CASSSLRDNQPQHF. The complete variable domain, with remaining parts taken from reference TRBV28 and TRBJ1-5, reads DVKVTQSSRYLVKRTGEKVFLECVQDMDHENMFWYRQDPGLGLRLIYFSYDVKMKEKGDIPEGYSVSREKKERFSLILESASTNQTSMYLCASSSLRDNQPQHFGDGTRLSIL.

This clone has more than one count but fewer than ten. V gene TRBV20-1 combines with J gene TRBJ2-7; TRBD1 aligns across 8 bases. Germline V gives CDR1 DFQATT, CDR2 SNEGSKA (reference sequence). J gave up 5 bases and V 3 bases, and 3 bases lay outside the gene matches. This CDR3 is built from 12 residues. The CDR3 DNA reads TGCAGTGCTAGTCCGACAGGGGACGAGCAGTACTTC. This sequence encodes CSASPTGDEQYF.

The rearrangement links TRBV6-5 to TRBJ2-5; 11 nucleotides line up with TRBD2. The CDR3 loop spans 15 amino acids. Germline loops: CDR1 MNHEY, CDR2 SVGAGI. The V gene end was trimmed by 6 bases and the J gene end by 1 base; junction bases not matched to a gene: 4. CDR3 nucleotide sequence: TGTGCCAGCAGGAGACTAGCGGGATCCCAAGAGACCCAGTACTTC. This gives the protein CASRRLAGSQETQYF.

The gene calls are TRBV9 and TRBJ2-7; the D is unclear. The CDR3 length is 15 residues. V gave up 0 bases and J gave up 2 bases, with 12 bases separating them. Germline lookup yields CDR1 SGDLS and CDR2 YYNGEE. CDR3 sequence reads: CASSVDPRATYEQYF. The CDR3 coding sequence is TGTGCCAGCAGCGTAGACCCCCGGGCCACCTACGAGCAGTACTTC.

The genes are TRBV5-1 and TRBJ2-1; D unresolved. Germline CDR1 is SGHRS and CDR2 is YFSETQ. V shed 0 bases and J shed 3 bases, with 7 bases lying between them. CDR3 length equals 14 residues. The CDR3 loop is CASSLVGGYNEQFF. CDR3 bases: TGCGCCAGCAGCTTGGTAGGCGGCTACAATGAGCAGTTCTTC.